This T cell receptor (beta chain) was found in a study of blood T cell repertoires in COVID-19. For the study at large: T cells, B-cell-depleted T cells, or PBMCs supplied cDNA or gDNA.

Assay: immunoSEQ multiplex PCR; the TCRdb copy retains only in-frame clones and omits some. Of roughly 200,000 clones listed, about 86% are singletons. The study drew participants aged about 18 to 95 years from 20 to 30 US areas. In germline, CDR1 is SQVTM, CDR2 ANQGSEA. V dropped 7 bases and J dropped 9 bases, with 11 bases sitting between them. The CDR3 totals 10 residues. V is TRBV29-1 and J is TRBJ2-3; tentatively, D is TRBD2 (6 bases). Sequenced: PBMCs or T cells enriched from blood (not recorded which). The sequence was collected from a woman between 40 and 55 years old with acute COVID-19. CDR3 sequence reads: CSARGETQYF. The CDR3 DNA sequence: TGCAGCGCGCGGGGAGAAACGCAGTATTTT.